In its sample, the clone carrying this T cell receptor (beta chain) was seen many times. The antigen remains undetermined. The record originates from a study of early T cells in non-severe SARS-CoV-2 infection. Study at large: Unpaired chains resulted from sequencing bulk RNA of unsorted whole blood.

CDR3 length: 16 amino acids. V was trimmed by 5 bases and J by 1 base, leaving 17 bases between them. CDR1 is LNHDA, CDR2 SQIVND, per germline (reference sequence). The library protocol tagged individual cDNA molecules with unique molecular identifiers. TCRdb reprocessed the 5' RACE reads with MiXCR, giving one entry per CDR3 protein. Of tens of thousands of distinct CDR3 sequences in the sample, about 4% are singletons; the top ten hold about 2.9%. Study-wide results and limits: The matching step, a VDJdb search, favored anti-spike CD8 responses and missed private and CD4 specificities.

The source is an adult who was a healthcare worker with PCR-confirmed SARS-CoV-2 infection or an uninfected control (not recorded which). The rearrangement uses TRBV19 and TRBJ1-1, with D possibly matching TRBD1 (5 bases). Sequencing used whole blood. CDR3 nucleotide sequence: TGTGCCAGTAGTCCCTCCTACGGGACGGCGAACACTGAAGCTTTCTTT. Translated: CASSPSYGTANTEAFF.